This TCR beta chain came from a study of T cell responses to AZD1222 COVID-19 vaccine. Overall study results and limits: Donors were largely white British and mainly female; clonal diversity was possibly underestimated. Increases in Spike-specific TCR breadth and depth were seen after two AZD1222 doses. Spike-wide coverage was observed for vaccine-associated CD4 TCRs, with dominant responses at 160-218 and 743-854.

Germline assignment: CDR1 MGHRA and CDR2 YSYEKL. This CDR3 has 15 amino acids. V shed 4 bases, J shed 1 base, and the junction held 5 bases outside the gene matches. TCRdb keeps only in-frame clones here, not all; method: immunoSEQ multiplex PCR. The top ten clones hold 1.5% to 2% of a sample with about 160,000 clones, about 91% of them seen once. With respect to this clone: No antigen is known for it.

This TCR was recovered from an adult in good health. This chain connects TRBV4-1 to TRBJ1-1, with 8 bases aligning to TRBD1. The sample here was peripheral blood, taken on day 0 of AZD1222 vaccination. CDR3 coding DNA: TGCGCCAGCAGCCCGCGGACAGGGCAGAACACTGAAGCTTTCTTT. This translates into CASSPRTGQNTEAFF.